The sequence of this TCR beta chain was determined in a study of shared clonotypes between healthy human individuals. On the study more broadly: Donors consisted of two women and three men between 18 and 49. Findings of the study overall: The study generally estimated greater richness for naive than memory subsets.

The CDR3 is 12 residues long. Trimming stripped 2 bases from V and 1 base from J, with 5 bases between. The germline V gene has CDR1 GTSNPN and CDR2 SVGIG (reference sequence). The study drew its donors from healthy HIV-negative adults without recent acute infections or vaccinations. Donors, without exception, were Caucasian adults residing in Nashville, Tennessee. Turning to this clone: Its matching antigen is unknown.

Measured with immunoSEQ multiplex PCR; TCRdb has only the in-frame clones, and not every one. The sample contains 600,000 to 750,000 clones, roughly 72% of which appear only once. This receptor was obtained from a woman aged 25-40 years in good health. Sequenced: memory CD4+ T cells sorted from blood. Subset defined: CD45RA-negative fraction. The chain is built from TRBV30 and TRBJ2-5, with D uncertain. This chain's CDR3 is CAWSLVQETQYF. CDR3 DNA: TGTGCCTGGAGTCTTGTCCAAGAGACCCAGTACTTC.